Following are 19 T cell receptor beta chains from one sample sequenced in a study of identical twins (dated by TCRdb to the mid-2010s). Library construction relied on 5' RACE. The sequencer was an Illumina HiSeq 2000. The raw public reads went through TCRdb reprocessing: fastp at Q25, MiXCR clone calling, in-frame beta chains kept. CDR3 protein duplicates are merged, each entry listing the most common genes and DNA. A total of hundreds of thousands of distinct CDR3 sequences appear in this sample, roughly 18% of them only once. The ten largest clonotypes hold 10% to 15% of the sample. This sample was also put to use in a study of T cells expressing NK-cell markers.

The material sequenced was PBMCs. The receptors derive from a woman under 30 in good health.

The genes are TRBV5-6 and TRBJ2-3; possibly TRBD1 for D (5 bases). Deletions cut 2 bases from V and 0 bases from J, with 13 bases between. The germline V gene encodes CDR1 SGHDT and CDR2 YYEEEE. The CDR3 is 16 residues long. In DNA form, the CDR3 reads TGTGCCAGCAGCTTTCAGGGCGCGCGGAGCACAGATACGCAGTATTTT. Its protein is CASSFQGARSTDTQYF. Full variable domain (remainder filled in from reference TRBV5-6 and TRBJ2-3): DAGVTQSPTHLIKTRGQQVTLRCSPKSGHDTVSWYQQALGQGPQFIFQYYEEEERQRGNFPDRFSGHQFPNYSSELNVNALLLGDSALYLCASSFQGARSTDTQYFGPGTRLTVL.

This clonotype was seen more than once but under ten times. The chain combines TRBV20-1 with TRBJ2-2; 11 bases fit TRBD1. V lost 6 bases to trimming and J lost 3 bases; unmatched junction nucleotides: 3. There are 14 residues in the CDR3. Germline CDR1 and CDR2: DFQATT and SNEGSKA (reference sequence). The CDR3 sequence: CSARDRGYTGELFF. The CDR3 DNA is TGCAGTGCCAGGGACAGGGGGTACACCGGGGAGCTGTTTTTT.

The chain couples TRBV20-1 to TRBJ1-1; D remains ambiguous. V was shortened by 7 bases and J by 1 base, with 10 bases between the two germline ends. The CDR3 runs to 12 residues. Germline V lookup: CDR1 DFQATT, CDR2 SNEGSKA (reference sequence). CDR3: CSVNSQNTEAFF. CDR3 sequence (DNA): TGCAGTGTTAATAGCCAGAACACTGAAGCTTTCTTT.

The chain is built from TRBV24-1 and TRBJ2-7; maybe TRBD1 (6 bases). V was trimmed by 3 bases and J by 11 bases, leaving 16 bases between them. This CDR3 contains 13 residues. Germline V gene sequence: CDR1 KGHDR, CDR2 SFDVKD. CDR3 protein: CATSDPGTGKKYF. The CDR3 DNA reads as TGTGCCACCAGTGATCCAGGAACAGGGAAGAAGTACTTC.

This sequence joins TRBV10-3 and TRBJ1-1; possibly TRBD1 for D (6 bases). Trimming stripped 10 bases from V and 1 base from J, with 16 bases between. CDR3 length equals 14 residues. Germline CDR1 reads ENHRY; CDR2 reads SYGVKD. The CDR3 sequence: CATRLAGANTEAFF. The CDR3 DNA sequence: TGTGCCACCCGCCTGGCAGGGGCGAACACTGAAGCTTTCTTT.

The table lists this clonotype with a few counts. V gene TRBV10-3 combines with J gene TRBJ2-7; D unresolved. CDR1 and CDR2 from the germline V gene are ENHRY and SYGVKD. The CDR3 extends over 13 amino acids. V shed 4 bases and J shed 1 base, with 8 bases lying between them. CDR3 residues: CAISGWSSYEQYF. In DNA form, the CDR3 reads TGTGCCATCAGTGGGTGGTCATCCTACGAGCAGTACTTC.

In this sample, this clonotype turned up a few times. The V gene is TRBV5-1, the J gene TRBJ1-1; D gene uncertain. Germline V gene lookup returns CDR1 SGHRS and CDR2 YFSETQ. The CDR3 sequence is 14 residues long. The ends were cut back, 2 bases at V and 4 bases at J, with 12 bases in the middle. The CDR3 sequence is CASSFSGASTEAFF. DNA of the CDR3: TGCGCCAGCAGCTTCAGCGGCGCCAGCACTGAAGCTTTCTTT.

This clonotype was detected only once. J is TRBJ2-2 and V is TRBV11-2; unclear D gene. Germline CDR1 reads SGHAT; CDR2 reads FQNNGV. The V gene lost 7 bases and the J gene lost 6 bases, with 15 bases spanning the gap. There are 14 residues in the CDR3. The CDR3: CASNARREPGELFF. The CDR3 DNA follows: TGTGCCAGCAACGCGAGAAGGGAACCCGGGGAGCTGTTTTTT.

This chain connects TRBV20-1 to TRBJ2-5; D is unresolved. CDR3 length equals 12 residues. The V end was cut by 1 base, the J end by 2 bases, with 5 bases between. Germline V gene sequence: CDR1 DFQATT, CDR2 SNEGSKA (reference sequence). Here the CDR3 DNA reads TGCAGTGCTAGAGTCCTTCAAGAGACCCAGTACTTC. This gives the protein CSARVLQETQYF.

The chain recombines TRBV19 with TRBJ1-1; 9 bases fit TRBD1. Germline V gene sequence: CDR1 LNHDA, CDR2 SQIVND (reference sequence). V was pared by 2 bases and J by 6 bases, with 7 bases of the junction left unmatched. The CDR3 has 15 amino acids. CDR3 residues: CASSIPGQGVPEAFF. CDR3 coding DNA: TGTGCCAGTAGTATACCGGGACAGGGAGTCCCTGAAGCTTTCTTT.

V is TRBV12-3 or TRBV12-4 and J is TRBJ2-1; 10 nucleotides agree with TRBD1. This CDR3 region has 18 residues. J was trimmed by 7 bases and V by 4 bases; bases with no gene match: 16. The CDR3: CASSWLPGQGLLWNEQFF. The CDR3 DNA sequence: TGTGCCAGCAGTTGGTTACCGGGACAGGGGCTTTTGTGGAATGAGCAGTTCTTC.

This clonotype has more than one count but fewer than ten. The gene calls are TRBV20-1 and TRBJ2-6; D is uncertain. The CDR3 is made up of 14 amino acids. The germline V gene encodes CDR1 DFQATT and CDR2 SNEGSKA (reference sequence). The V end lost 2 bases, the J end lost 0 bases, and 5 bases lay between the germline ends. CDR3 sequence reads: CSARPASGANVLTF. In DNA, the CDR3 is TGCAGTGCTAGACCGGCCTCTGGGGCCAACGTCCTGACTTTC.

A few counts support this clonotype. The chain carries TRBV12-3 or TRBV12-4 and TRBJ1-1; D is perhaps TRBD1 (6 bases). V lost 3 bases and J lost 7, with 15 bases in between. This CDR3 is built from 14 residues. The CDR3 nucleotides are TGTGCCAGCAGTTTGACAGGATTGAGGGTTGAAGCTTTCTTT. It specifies CASSLTGLRVEAFF.

This clonotype was recorded a few times. The chain has TRBV20-1 and TRBJ1-1; no definite D call. Germline V gives CDR1 DFQATT, CDR2 SNEGSKA (reference sequence). CDR3 length equals 12 residues. V was cut by 5 bases and J by 6 bases, with 13 bases left in between. As DNA, the CDR3 is TGCAGTGCTGTTAGCGGGATGGCTGAAGCTTTCTTT. Translating gives CSAVSGMAEAFF.

The chain uses TRBV6-1 and TRBJ2-6; D remains unclear. The germline V gene encodes CDR1 MNHNS and CDR2 SASEGT. V lost 2 bases and J 0 bases, leaving 5 bases between the germline ends. The CDR3 has 15 residues. CDR3 amino acids: CASSERASGANVLTF. For the CDR3, the DNA is TGTGCCAGCAGTGAAAGGGCCTCTGGGGCCAACGTCCTGACTTTC.

This clonotype was detected many times. The rearrangement links TRBV12-3 or TRBV12-4 to TRBJ2-7, with D unclear. V gave up 6 bases and J gave up 4 bases, with 10 bases separating them. The CDR3 totals 12 residues. This chain's CDR3 is CASRRTEYEQYF. For the CDR3, the DNA is TGTGCCAGCAGACGGACCGAGTACGAGCAGTACTTC.

J is TRBJ1-1 and V is TRBV20-1; D uncertain. Deletions cut 3 bases from V and 1 base from J, with 6 bases between. There are 12 residues in the CDR3. Germline V gene lookup returns CDR1 DFQATT and CDR2 SNEGSKA (reference sequence). The CDR3 spells CSASHTNTEAFF. CDR3 sequence (DNA): TGCAGTGCTAGTCATACGAACACTGAAGCTTTCTTT.

The chain is built from TRBV7-8 and TRBJ1-2; possible D gene TRBD1, 5 bases. CDR1 is SGHVS and CDR2 is FQNEAQ in the germline V gene. V lost 1 base and J lost 4, with 16 bases in between. This CDR3 comprises 16 residues. CDR3 nucleotide sequence: TGTGCCAGCAGCTTAGGCTTTCTGGGGCGCGGCTATGGCTACACCTTC. It codes for CASSLGFLGRGYGYTF.

The chain combines TRBV7-2 with TRBJ1-5; the D is unclear. There are 13 residues in the CDR3. Per the germline V gene, CDR1 is SGHTA and CDR2 is FQGNSA. The ends were cut back, 1 base at V and 6 bases at J, with 7 bases in the middle. The CDR3 reads CASSLEVAQPQHF. CDR3 nucleotides: TGTGCCAGCAGCTTAGAGGTTGCTCAGCCCCAGCATTTT.